This T cell receptor beta chain was identified in a study of blood T cells in healthy people across ages (dated by TCRdb to the mid-2010s). In terms of the full investigation: Template switching captured roughly one uniquely barcoded TCR beta cDNA molecule per two T cells in model experiments. Four age groups were formed from the donors: young (average roughly 16 years), middle-aged (less than 40), aged (about 62) and long-lived (82). To avoid experimental bias, donors of different ages were randomly spread across the sequencing lanes. The study analyzed two additional independent replicas of 1 million unique cDNA reads from the same blood draw for two donors, one aged 18 to 30 and one aged 80 or older. Using deep sequencing normalized with unique cDNA molecular identifiers, the study measured how TCR beta repertoire diversity changes with age.

This clonotype was recorded a few times. The antigen it recognizes is unknown. Just one base apart from a much larger clone, this may be a read error. General findings and caveats noted by the study authors: The percentage of naive T cells measured by flow cytometry correlated strongly with observed TCR beta diversity. Estimates of total diversity based on one million sequenced T cells were regarded as lower bounds and as underestimates. Observed TCR beta diversity per million T cells fell roughly linearly with age, and a significant reduction was already apparent by age about 36. Compared with the aged group, the long-lived group had more naive CD4+ T cells, fewer expanded clones and increased TCR diversity, suggesting age selection. Because donor CMV infection status was unknown, age-related changes in expanded clonotypes were potentially confounded. Conclusive comparison of naive and antigen-experienced compartments was prevented by the profiling of bulk unsorted PBMCs.

CDR1 SGDLS and CDR2 YYNGEE were looked up in the germline V gene. At the junction V is shortened by 5 bases and J by 2 bases; bases outside the gene matches: 4. The CDR3 has 14 amino acids, counting the end cysteine and phenylalanine. The retained sequence is limited to the CDR3, 42 bases, with the frame set at the first base. Systemically healthy Caucasian individuals from Russia, some 36 in total and aged about 6 to 95 years, were included as donors. Each donor gave 9.5 to 10 milliliters of peripheral blood, drawn into EDTA-treated Vacutainer tubes. Ficoll-Paque density-gradient centrifugation was used to isolate PBMCs, with at least 6 million obtained per sample. Trizol reagent was used to extract total RNA from the PBMCs, yielding at least 6 micrograms per sample. The percentages of naive CD45RAhigh/CD27high T cells were determined by flow cytometry on a PBMC aliquot from every donor. Library preparation employed 5' RACE. The reads were generated on an Illumina HiSeq 2500. A second about 6 to 11 cycle PCR used a sample-barcoded 5' primer and a J-beta primer mix. Each TCR beta cDNA molecule received a unique molecular identifier from a template-switch 5' adaptor carrying 12 random nucleotides. At least 2.5 million CDR3-containing paired-end reads were obtained from each sample. First-strand cDNA was synthesized from all RNA with the Mint cDNA synthesis kit, primed by a TRBC-specific oligonucleotide. Following uracil-DNA glycosylase treatment, all cDNA underwent a first 18-cycle PCR with the universal primers M1SS and BC2_uni_R. Per the original workflow: For normalization, 1 million high-quality reads, each with a distinct molecular identifier, were randomly selected from each sample. Instead of being binned into consensus sequences, reads with shared molecular identifiers were discarded. MiTCR, set to a Q25 quality threshold and the strictest error-elimination algorithm, was used for CDR3 identification, clonotype clustering and error correction. A nonparametric unseen species model with Euler transformation was used to estimate lower-bound total TCR beta diversity. The public reads were reanalyzed by TCRdb: fastp trimming at Q25, MiXCR alignment, in-frame beta chains only. One record per CDR3 amino acid sequence lists the most common genes and DNA. The V and J calls were determined by TCRdb, not by the authors. This sample comprises some 780,000 distinct CDR3 sequences, approximately 53% of them detected only once. Roughly 24% of the sample rests with the top ten.

The sequencing sample was made of blood. The origin of this receptor is a man in his forties in good health. The rearranged chain carries TRBV9 and TRBJ1-5; 7 bases in the junction line up with TRBD1. In nucleotide form, the sequence is TGTGCCAGCAGTTTCCAGGGGGGCAATCAGCCCCAGCATTTT. Its translation reads: CASSFQGGNQPQHF.